This T cell receptor (beta chain) is drawn from a study of shared clonotypes between healthy human individuals. The CDR3 is made up of 13 amino acids. The ends were cut back, 8 bases at V and 5 bases at J, with 13 bases in the middle. From germline, CDR1 is MGHRA and CDR2 YSYEKL. Deep was the level used in running the assay. Measured with immunoSEQ multiplex PCR; TCRdb has only the in-frame clones, and not every one. The sample lists 2,500,000 or so clones, approximately 90% occurring once. Note on this clone: Its target is not known.

Overall study results and limits: Clonotypes which were not shared had lower generation probabilities than clonotypes that all four donors shared.

The sequence derives from a man in his late teens or twenties in good health. The chain uses TRBV4-1 and TRBJ2-1; no reliable D call. Material for sequencing was naive CD4+ T cells sorted from blood. As to subset: CD45RA+ positively selected. The CDR3 nucleotides read TGCGCCAGCTTCCATCGACAAAACAATGAGCAGTTCTTC. Protein sequence: CASFHRQNNEQFF.